The 4 T cell receptor beta chains reported below all come from one sample, sequenced in a study of CXCR3-negative and CXCR3-positive naive CD8 T cells. With UMI labels, 5' RACE was used to prepare the TRB cDNA libraries. TCRdb reprocessed the 5' RACE reads and reports one entry per CDR3 protein, with no DNA. This table lists about 53,000 distinct CDR3 sequences. Sequenced sample: naive CXCR3- CD8+ T cells from blood. The subset here: CD45RO-CCR7+CD27+CD95- naive CD8+ T cells lacking CXCR3 (TNR3-). The receptors shown here come from a human donor in good health. Some clones in this sample may be carry-over from other donors' samples.

The chain couples TRBV12-3 or TRBV12-4 to TRBJ2-7; TCRdb's D call, TRBD2, is unchecked because there is no DNA. The CDR3 consists of 18 residues. The CDR3 reads CASSPTSGGAGKGYEQYF.

The rearrangement joins TRBV18 to TRBJ2-5; TCRdb gives TRBD2 as the D gene, but with no DNA this cannot be confirmed. This CDR3 is built from 18 residues. Germline V lookup: CDR1 KGHSH, CDR2 LQKENI. CDR3 sequence reads: CASSPRNAASGGAETQYF.

The chain employs TRBV4-3 and TRBJ2-7; TCRdb's D gene call, TRBD2, goes unchecked for lack of DNA. This CDR3 comprises 14 residues. Per the germline V gene, CDR1 is LGHNA and CDR2 is YSLEER. CDR3 loop: CASSQERLAGEQYF.

This sequence joins TRBV7-3 and TRBJ1-1; TCRdb names TRBD1, which stays unverified in the absence of DNA. This CDR3 is 15 amino acids long. Germline CDR1 reads SGHTA; CDR2 reads FQGTGA. The CDR3 here is CASSPLDRAFDEAFF.